These 13 T cell receptor beta chains came from one sample sequenced in a study of T cells after yellow fever vaccination. Using its own MiXCR run on the 5' RACE reads, TCRdb lists one record per CDR3 protein. The sample records some 110,000 distinct CDR3 sequences, around 7.4% being singletons. Sequenced material: CD4+ T cells sorted from PBMCs, taken more than 8 days after the first yellow fever vaccination. These receptors were obtained from a young man who received the YFV17D yellow fever vaccine.

A remark on this clonotype: A much more abundant neighbour one base away suggests this may be a read error. The rearrangement uses TRBV24-1 and TRBJ2-7, with D unresolved. Germline V lookup: CDR1 KGHDR, CDR2 SFDVKD. CDR3 length: 15 amino acids. CDR3 region: CATVVEGPLSYDQYF. The CDR3 nucleotides are TGTGCCACGGTTGTAGAAGGTCCTCTATCCTACGATCAGTACTTC.

Ten or more counts support this clonotype. The rearrangement uses TRBV20-1 and TRBJ2-7; 7 bases fit TRBD2. The trim removed 2 bases at V and 5 bases at J, leaving 12 bases unmatched. The CDR3 has 15 residues. The germline gives CDR1 DFQATT, CDR2 SNEGSKA (reference sequence). DNA for the CDR3: TGCAGTGCTAGAAGCGCTAGCGGCTTATGGAACGAGCAGTACTTC. It is translated as CSARSASGLWNEQYF.

This clonotype showed up many times. The chain has TRBV30 and TRBJ1-4; D ambiguous. Trimming stripped 3 bases from V and 8 bases from J, with 13 bases between. CDR1 is GTSNPN and CDR2 is SVGIG in the germline V gene (reference sequence). This CDR3 has 13 residues. The CDR3 sequence: CAWSPGGLEKLFF. CDR3 sequence (DNA): TGTGCCTGGAGCCCCGGCGGGTTAGAAAAACTGTTTTTT.

This clonotype showed up many times. The J gene is TRBJ2-5, the V gene TRBV7-2; TRBD2 agrees at 7 bases. V shed 4 bases and J 5 bases; nucleotides not matched to a gene: 7. Germline V gene data show CDR1 as SGHTA and CDR2 as FQGNSA. There are 14 residues in the CDR3. The CDR3 loop reads CASSSVYGGETQYF. For the CDR3, the DNA is TGTGCCAGCAGCTCAGTTTACGGGGGGGAGACCCAGTACTTC.

This clonotype occurred many times. The V call is TRBV20-1, the J call TRBJ2-1; D might be TRBD2 (6 bases). Trimming left V 6 bases short and J 0 bases short, with 15 bases between. The CDR3 extends over 15 amino acids. Germline V CDR1 and CDR2: DFQATT, SNEGSKA (reference sequence). The CDR3 nucleotides read TGCAGTGCCCCCCCCGGGGGATTCTCCTACAATGAGCAGTTCTTC. Translation gives CSAPPGGFSYNEQFF.

This clonotype was counted at least ten times. The chain couples TRBV7-2 to TRBJ2-2; 9 bases agree with TRBD1. Germline CDR1 is SGHTA and CDR2 is FQGNSA. Unmatched junction bases numbered 8, after V lost 1 base and J lost 5 bases. The CDR3 length is 17 residues. The CDR3 DNA reads TGTGCCAGCAGCTTAGGATGGACAGGGGTATTAACCGGGGAGCTGTTTTTT. This encodes CASSLGWTGVLTGELFF.

This clonotype was seen at least ten times. This rearrangement joins TRBV12-3 or TRBV12-4 to TRBJ2-4; D unresolved. Between the trimmed V and J ends, which lost 1 base and 4 bases, there was a span of 8 bases. The CDR3 sequence is 14 residues long. CDR3 sequence: CASSLVGRKNIQYF. DNA for the CDR3: TGTGCCAGCAGTTTAGTTGGCAGAAAAAACATTCAGTACTTC.

This clonotype was counted at least ten times. The V and J genes are TRBV6-1 and TRBJ1-5, with TRBD1 matching 10 bases. Germline CDR1 and CDR2: MNHNS and SASEGT. The CDR3 is 15 residues long. The V gene end was trimmed by 4 bases and the J gene end by 5 bases; junction bases not matched to a gene: 5. Here the CDR3 reads CASSGGQGNYQPQHF. As DNA, the CDR3 is TGTGCCAGCAGTGGGGGACAGGGGAATTATCAGCCCCAGCATTTT.

This clonotype occurred many times. J is TRBJ2-3 and V is TRBV5-1; D is unresolved. Between the trimmed V and J ends, which lost 4 bases and 4 bases, there was a span of 10 bases. Per germline, CDR1 SGHRS and CDR2 YFSETQ. The CDR3 runs 13 residues. In nucleotides, the CDR3 is TGCGCCAGCAGCCTAGACCCTGCAGATACGCAGTATTTT. Its translation is CASSLDPADTQYF.

This chain uses TRBV12-3 or TRBV12-4 with TRBJ1-4; tentatively, D is TRBD1 (6 bases). The CDR3 extends over 14 amino acids. V was cut by 3 bases and J by 6 bases, with 11 bases left in between. The CDR3 sequence: CASSFWGRDEKLFF. In DNA, the CDR3 is TGTGCCAGCAGTTTCTGGGGGCGGGATGAAAAACTGTTTTTT.

As DNA, the CDR3 is TGTGCCAGCAGCTTGGACGGGACGATGAACACTGAAGCTTTCTTT. Protein sequence: CASSLDGTMNTEAFF. This chain joins TRBV5-4 and TRBJ1-1; possibly TRBD1 for D (5 bases). The ends were cut back, 0 bases at V and 0 bases at J, with 9 bases in the middle. Germline CDR1 SGHNT, CDR2 YYREEE (reference sequence). This CDR3 is 15 amino acids long.

The chain couples TRBV5-4 to TRBJ2-3; 7 nucleotides line up with TRBD2. The CDR3 covers 16 residues. With V trimmed by 1 base and J by 3 bases, 8 bases remained unmatched. Germline values: CDR1 SGHNT, CDR2 YYREEE (reference sequence). CDR3 bases: TGTGCCAGCAGCTTGATCGGGCGGGGAGGGACAGATACGCAGTATTTT. Translating it yields CASSLIGRGGTDTQYF.

As for this clonotype: A much more abundant neighbour one base away suggests this may be a read error. This chain connects TRBV6-1 to TRBJ1-2; 8 nucleotides line up with TRBD1. This CDR3 has 14 residues. The germline V gene has CDR1 MNHNS and CDR2 SASEGT. The CDR3, as DNA: TGTGGCAGCAGCCGGGACAGGATGGGCTATGGCTACACCTTC. Translating it yields CGSSRDRMGYGYTF.